A single sample gave rise to the 4 T cell receptor beta chains below, sequenced in a study of blood T cell repertoires in COVID-19. Sequencing used immunoSEQ multiplex PCR; TCRdb keeps in-frame clones, though not all of them. The table has under 100,000 clones, approximately 92% seen once; the top ten hold roughly 6.6%. Sequenced input: peripheral blood. The receptors here all came from a woman aged 55-75 years with active COVID-19.

As regards this clone: At one end the junction does not follow the germline gene, possibly because of a read error. The V gene is TRBV6-1, the J gene TRBJ1-6; D might be TRBD1 (5 bases). The germline CDR1 and CDR2 sequences are MNHNS and SASEGT. The CDR3 consists of 16 residues. The CDR3 region has the DNA TGTGCCAGCAGTGAAGTGTCAGGTCAGGGTAATTCACTCCTCCACTTT. Protein: CASSEVSGQGNSLLHF.

The V call is TRBV19, the J call TRBJ1-1, with D hard to call. In germline, CDR1 is LNHDA, CDR2 SQIVND (reference sequence). The CDR3 covers 14 residues. Trimming took 5 bases from V and 1 from J, leaving 11 bases between them. This CDR3 reads CASSRSGENTEAFF. As DNA, the CDR3 is TGTGCCAGTAGTCGCAGCGGGGAGAACACTGAAGCTTTCTTT.

The chain carries TRBV6-4 and TRBJ2-1; 8 bases fit TRBD1. Germline-derived CDR1 and CDR2 are MRHNA and SNTAGT. This CDR3 has 13 amino acids. V lost 6 bases to trimming and J lost 9 bases; unmatched junction nucleotides: 7. CDR3: CASSSDRVGEQFF. In DNA, the CDR3 is TGTGCCAGCAGCTCGGACAGGGTGGGTGAGCAGTTCTTC.

V and J are TRBV2 and TRBJ1-2; TRBD1 agrees at 10 bases. CDR1 SNHLY and CDR2 FYNNEI come from the germline V gene. Germline trimming cut 6 bases from V and 6 bases from J; bases unmatched to any gene: 4. This CDR3 contains 13 residues. The CDR3 spells CASRGTGDDGYTF. CDR3 coding DNA: TGTGCCAGCAGGGGGACAGGGGACGATGGCTACACCTTC.